A single sample gave rise to the 25 T cell receptor beta chains below, sequenced in a study of response to subunit inactivated influenza vaccine. TCRdb fed the RT-PCR reads into MiXCR, producing one record per CDR3 protein. Of about 520,000 distinct CDR3 sequences listed, more than 7% are singletons. Sequenced here: PBMCs from blood, sampled about 23 months after vaccination. These TCRs come from a man between 50 and 75 years old who received an inactivated influenza vaccine.

In this sample, this clonotype turned up many times. V is TRBV18 and J is TRBJ2-1; D call uncertain. CDR1 KGHSH and CDR2 LQKENI come from the germline V gene. CDR3 size: 13 residues. Trimming left V 1 base short and J 8 bases short, with 9 bases between. CDR3: CASSPHILDEQFF. The CDR3 nucleotides are TGTGCCAGCTCACCACATATTCTCGATGAGCAGTTCTTC. The variable domain in full, completed from reference TRBV18 and TRBJ2-1, reads NAGVMQNPRHLVRRRGQEARLRCSPMKGHSHVYWYRQLPEEGLKFMVYLQKENIIDESGMPKERFSAEFPKEGPSILRIQQVVRGDSAAYFCASSPHILDEQFFGPGTRLTVL.

This clonotype showed up just a few times. The chain combines TRBV6-2 or TRBV6-3 with TRBJ2-5; TRBD2 matches 8 bases. The length of the CDR3 is 12 residues. J gave up 3 bases and V 6 bases, and 0 bases lay outside the gene matches. Germline values: CDR1 MNHEY, CDR2 SVGEGT. CDR3 bases: TGTGCCAGCAGGACTAGCGAAGAGACCCAGTACTTC. Its translation is CASRTSEETQYF.

This clonotype was seen a handful of times. The J gene is TRBJ2-5, the V gene TRBV6-6; no definite D call. The germline CDR1 and CDR2 sequences are MNHNY and SVGAGI (reference sequence). This CDR3 region has 11 residues. The germline V and J ends were trimmed by 4 bases and 4 bases, with 4 bases remaining between them. The chain's CDR3 is CASSSPETQYF. The CDR3 bases are TGTGCCAGCAGTTCCCCAGAGACCCAGTACTTC.

This clonotype came up many times. CDR3 residues: CASSQQNTIYF. The CDR3 bases are TGTGCCAGCAGCCAACAAAACACCATATATTTT. The gene calls are TRBV3-1 and TRBJ1-3; D ambiguous. Germline V lookup: CDR1 LGHDT, CDR2 YNNKEL (reference sequence). The V end was cut by 2 bases, the J end by 6 bases, with 2 bases between. The CDR3 consists of 11 residues.

This clonotype came up a few times. The CDR3 nucleotides are TGCGCCAGCAGCTTGGCCGGGGACAGGAATCAGCCCCAGCATTTT. Translated, it gives CASSLAGDRNQPQHF. The chain combines TRBV5-1 with TRBJ1-5, with 8 bases matching TRBD1. J was trimmed by 4 bases and V by 0 bases; bases with no gene match: 3. CDR1 and CDR2 (germline): SGHRS, YFSETQ. The CDR3 has 15 amino acids.

V is TRBV19 and J is TRBJ2-4; 9 bases line up with TRBD1. Per germline, CDR1 LNHDA and CDR2 SQIVND (reference sequence). Unmatched junction bases numbered 3, after V lost 3 bases and J lost 6 bases. The CDR3 loop spans 14 amino acids. DNA for the CDR3: TGTGCCAGTAGTATCGGGACAGGGCGAAACATTCAGTACTTC. It is translated as CASSIGTGRNIQYF. Drawing the rest from reference TRBV19 and TRBJ2-4, the complete variable domain is DGGITQSPKYLFRKEGQNVTLSCEQNLNHDAMYWYRQDPGQGLRLIYYSQIVNDFQKGDIAEGYSVSREKKESFPLTVTSAQKNPTAFYLCASSIGTGRNIQYFGAGTRLSVL.

This clonotype was recorded many times. V usage is TRBV12-3 or TRBV12-4 and J usage is TRBJ1-2, with 8 bases aligning to TRBD1. The trim removed 5 bases at V and 4 bases at J, leaving 9 bases unmatched. The CDR3 has 15 amino acids. The CDR3: CASSPSPGGVYGYTF. The CDR3 DNA sequence: TGTGCCAGCAGTCCCTCGCCAGGGGGCGTCTATGGCTACACCTTC.

Comments on this clonotype: A read error is possible here, since a much larger clone lies one base away. The gene calls are TRBV29-1 and TRBJ2-1; D is undetermined. The germline gives CDR1 SQVTM, CDR2 ANQGSEA. This CDR3 is built from 11 residues. Here the CDR3 reads CSQTIYKEQFF. CDR3 bases: TGCAGCCAGACCATTTACAAGGAGCAGTTCTTC.

The chain employs TRBV30 and TRBJ2-6; D gene ambiguous. Trimming cost V 1 base and J 1 base, with 5 bases left between them. The germline gives CDR1 GTSNPN, CDR2 SVGIG (reference sequence). This CDR3 has 14 amino acids. The CDR3 protein is CAWSGLSGANVLTF. DNA for the CDR3: TGTGCCTGGAGTGGACTTTCTGGGGCCAACGTCCTGACTTTC.

This clonotype was detected only a few times. The CDR3 nucleotides are TGTGCCAGCAGCCAAGAGGGACTAGCGGGAATCGAGACCCAGTACTTC. Protein: CASSQEGLAGIETQYF. The chain joins TRBV4-2 to TRBJ2-5; TRBD2 matches 13 bases. CDR1 is LGHNA and CDR2 is YNFKEQ in the germline V gene. V was clipped by 0 bases and J by 5 bases; unmatched bases: 3. This CDR3 comprises 16 residues.

V and J are TRBV19 and TRBJ2-1; 12 bases line up with TRBD1. The J segment lost 12 bases and the V segment lost 1 base, leaving 10 bases of the junction unmatched. The CDR3 is 16 residues long. Germline CDR1 LNHDA, CDR2 SQIVND (reference sequence). The CDR3 loop reads CASSIGRDRGRIWQFF. Here the CDR3 DNA reads TGTGCCAGTAGTATAGGTCGGGACAGGGGGCGCATCTGGCAGTTCTTC.

This clonotype was counted at least ten times. This chain links TRBV29-1 with TRBJ2-3; the D is unclear. Germline V lookup: CDR1 SQVTM, CDR2 ANQGSEA. The CDR3 spans 16 residues. The germline V and J ends were trimmed by 2 bases and 5 bases, with 20 bases remaining between them. The CDR3: CSVEILYTKGRDTQYF. The DNA for the CDR3 is TGCAGCGTTGAAATCCTCTATACCAAAGGAAGAGATACGCAGTATTTT.

This clonotype was counted ten times or more. This rearrangement joins TRBV6-5 to TRBJ1-2; D is uncertain. This CDR3 comprises 16 residues. V was cut by 0 bases and J by 1 base, with 12 bases left in between. Germline V gene lookup returns CDR1 MNHEY and CDR2 SVGAGI. This CDR3 is CASSYSTITSNYGYTF. The CDR3 DNA reads TGTGCCAGCAGTTACTCGACGATAACCAGTAACTATGGCTACACCTTC.

At least ten counts were recorded for this clonotype. The CDR3 sequence is CASSLAPNGAALLYYEQYF. The CDR3, as DNA: TGTGCCAGCAGCTTAGCGCCAAATGGAGCGGCGCTACTATACTACGAGCAGTACTTC. This chain uses TRBV11-1 with TRBJ2-7, with a possible D match to TRBD2 (5 bases). The CDR3 covers 19 residues. V was trimmed by 0 bases and J by 3 bases, leaving 24 bases between them. In germline, CDR1 is SGHAT, CDR2 FQDESV (reference sequence).

V usage is TRBV12-3 or TRBV12-4 and J usage is TRBJ2-6, with D possibly matching TRBD1 (5 bases). Trimming took off 6 bases at V and 0 bases at J, with 12 bases between the two ends. This CDR3 is 16 amino acids long. CDR3 in DNA: TGTGCCAGCAGGGTTACAGGCCGCTCTGGGGCCAACGTCCTGACTTTC. Its protein is CASRVTGRSGANVLTF.

This clonotype appeared once. The rearrangement uses TRBV15 and TRBJ2-2, with a tentative D call TRBD1 (6 bases). V was shortened by 1 base and J by 4 bases, with 13 bases between the two germline ends. The CDR3 is 16 residues long. Germline CDR1 LNHNV, CDR2 YYDKDF (reference sequence). CDR3 bases: TGTGCCACCAGCAGAGGCCAGGGGTCGAGCACCGGGGAGCTGTTTTTT. Protein: CATSRGQGSSTGELFF.

This clonotype was observed a few times. The chain links TRBV20-1 to TRBJ1-6; 10 positions agree with TRBD1. V shed 5 bases, J shed 5 bases, and the junction held 3 bases outside the gene matches. Germline V gene sequence: CDR1 DFQATT, CDR2 SNEGSKA (reference sequence). This CDR3 contains 14 residues. The CDR3 here is CSARQGANNSPLHF. DNA for the CDR3: TGCAGTGCTCGACAGGGGGCCAATAATTCACCCCTCCACTTT.

This clonotype was seen a few times. The chain employs TRBV29-1 and TRBJ2-3; D is perhaps TRBD2 (6 bases). The V gene's germline CDR1 is SQVTM and CDR2 ANQGSEA. V gave up 3 bases and J gave up 6 bases, with 10 bases separating them. The CDR3 is 12 residues long. CDR3 bases: TGCAGCGTTGATCGGGGGAGGGATACGCAGTATTTT. Protein: CSVDRGRDTQYF.

The V call is TRBV4-2, the J call TRBJ1-5; D gene uncertain. This CDR3 has 12 amino acids. Between the trimmed V and J ends, which lost 3 bases and 3 bases, there was a span of 3 bases. Germline V CDR1 and CDR2: LGHNA, YNFKEQ. The CDR3 bases are TGTGCCAGCAGCCACATCAATCAGCCCCAGCATTTT. Its protein is CASSHINQPQHF.

This clonotype has only a few counts. The V gene is TRBV20-1, the J gene TRBJ2-5, with TRBD2 matching over 9 bases. Germline CDR1 DFQATT, CDR2 SNEGSKA (reference sequence). V was clipped by 3 bases and J by 4 bases; unmatched bases: 6. CDR3 length equals 14 residues. CDR3 loop: CSARDAGGLETQYF. DNA of the CDR3: TGCAGTGCTAGGGACGCGGGGGGGCTAGAGACCCAGTACTTC.

This clonotype has more than one count but fewer than ten. The rearrangement joins TRBV27 to TRBJ2-7; D is unclear. The CDR3 has 16 amino acids. Germline V CDR1 and CDR2: MNHEY, SMNVEV (reference sequence). The germline V and J ends were trimmed by 2 bases and 4 bases, with 18 bases remaining between them. The CDR3 region has the DNA TGTGCCAGCAGTTTAAAGGGTGGCCCTTTTCGTTACGAGCAGTACTTC. The encoded protein is CASSLKGGPFRYEQYF.

This clonotype has more than one count but fewer than ten. The V and J genes are TRBV7-2 and TRBJ2-4, with TRBD2 as a possible D gene (6 bases). CDR3 length: 13 residues. Germline CDR1 and CDR2: SGHTA and FQGNSA. The V end lost 2 bases, the J end lost 13 bases, and 15 bases lay between the germline ends. The CDR3 here is CASSLTGVAQQYF. CDR3 nucleotides: TGTGCCAGCAGCTTAACGGGGGTTGCCCAACAGTACTTC.

This clonotype has more than one count but fewer than ten. V is TRBV7-8 and J is TRBJ1-6; tentatively, D is TRBD1 (6 bases). V was trimmed by 6 bases and J by 10 bases, leaving 16 bases between them. CDR1 is SGHVS, CDR2 FQNEAQ, per germline. The CDR3 runs 14 residues. CDR3 nucleotide sequence: TGTGCCAGCAGGGAACAGGGCTCCACCTCACCCCTCCACTTT. The encoded protein is CASREQGSTSPLHF.

The chain couples TRBV19 to TRBJ2-5; D unresolved. With 4 bases removed from V and 4 bases from J, the gap between germline ends came to 13 bases. Germline V CDR1 and CDR2: LNHDA, SQIVND (reference sequence). CDR3 length equals 14 residues. CDR3 DNA: TGTGCCAGTAGTACCGGGTCCGATATAGAGACCCAGTACTTC. This sequence encodes CASSTGSDIETQYF.

The chain's CDR3 is CASSFVAGGKGYEQYF. The CDR3 bases are TGTGCCAGCAGTTTCGTTGCGGGAGGAAAGGGCTACGAGCAGTACTTC. V and J are TRBV27 and TRBJ2-7, with 8 bases fitting TRBD2. In germline, CDR1 is MNHEY, CDR2 SMNVEV (reference sequence). The CDR3 consists of 16 residues. J lost 3 bases, V lost 3 bases, and 10 bases had no gene match.